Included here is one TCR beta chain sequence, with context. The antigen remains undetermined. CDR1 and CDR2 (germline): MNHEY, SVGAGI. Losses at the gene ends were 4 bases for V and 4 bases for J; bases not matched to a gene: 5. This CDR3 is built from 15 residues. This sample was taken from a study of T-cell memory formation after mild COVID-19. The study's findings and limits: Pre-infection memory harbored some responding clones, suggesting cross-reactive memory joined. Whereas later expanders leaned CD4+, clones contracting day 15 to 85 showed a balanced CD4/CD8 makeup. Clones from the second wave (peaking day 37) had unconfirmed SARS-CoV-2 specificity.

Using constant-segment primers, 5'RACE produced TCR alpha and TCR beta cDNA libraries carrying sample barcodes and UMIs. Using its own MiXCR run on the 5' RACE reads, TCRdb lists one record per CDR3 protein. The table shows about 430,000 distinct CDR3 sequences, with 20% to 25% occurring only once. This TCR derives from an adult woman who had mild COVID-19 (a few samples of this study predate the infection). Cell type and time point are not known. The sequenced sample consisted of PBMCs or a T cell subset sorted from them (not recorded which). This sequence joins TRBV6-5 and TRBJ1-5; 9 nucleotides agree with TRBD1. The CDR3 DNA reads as TGTGCCAGCAGTTTCGGGACAGGGAATAATCAGCCCCAGCATTTT. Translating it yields CASSFGTGNNQPQHF.